This TCR beta chain derives from a study of blood T cell repertoires in COVID-19. Looking at the study overall: Samples of COVID-19 (acute and convalescent) were obtained from the United States, Italy and Spain. PBMCs, B-cell-depleted T cells, or T cells provided the cDNA or gDNA that made up the material.

TCRdb's table, derived via immunoSEQ multiplex PCR, lists solely in-frame clones and lacks some. This table holds a few hundred thousand clones, around 85% found once. The specimen was peripheral blood. The origin of this receptor is a woman in her late teens or twenties with acute or convalescent COVID-19.

The CDR3 region has the DNA TGTGCCAATAGGGACTTCTCTGGAAACACCATATATTTT. Its protein is CANRDFSGNTIYF. This chain connects TRBV2 to TRBJ1-3; D possibly corresponds to TRBD1 (5 bases). V lost 10 bases, J lost 0 bases, and 10 bases lay in between. CDR1 is SNHLY and CDR2 is FYNNEI in the germline V gene. The CDR3 runs 13 residues.